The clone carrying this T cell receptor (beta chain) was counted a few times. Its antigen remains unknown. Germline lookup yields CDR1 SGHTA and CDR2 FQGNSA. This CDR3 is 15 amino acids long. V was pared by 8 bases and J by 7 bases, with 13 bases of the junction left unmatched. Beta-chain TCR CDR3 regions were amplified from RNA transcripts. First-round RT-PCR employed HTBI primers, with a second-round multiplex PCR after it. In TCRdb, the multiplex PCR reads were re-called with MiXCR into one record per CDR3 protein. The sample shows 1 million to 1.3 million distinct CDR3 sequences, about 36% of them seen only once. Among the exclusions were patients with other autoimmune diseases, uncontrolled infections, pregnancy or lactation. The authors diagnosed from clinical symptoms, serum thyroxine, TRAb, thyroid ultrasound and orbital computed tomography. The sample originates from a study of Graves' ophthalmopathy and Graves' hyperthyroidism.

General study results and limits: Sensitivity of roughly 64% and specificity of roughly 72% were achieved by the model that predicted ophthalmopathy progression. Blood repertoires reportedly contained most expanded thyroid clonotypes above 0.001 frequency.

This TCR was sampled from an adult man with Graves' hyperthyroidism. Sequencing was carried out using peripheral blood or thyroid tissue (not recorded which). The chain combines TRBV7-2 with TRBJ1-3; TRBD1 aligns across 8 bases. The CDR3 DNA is TGTGCCAGCGGCCGGGGCCCCAGGGGGCGGAACACCATATATTTT. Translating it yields CASGRGPRGRNTIYF.